What follows are 20 T cell receptor beta chains derived from one specimen sequenced in a study of identical twins. TCRdb independently ran MiXCR on the 5' RACE reads; one entry per CDR3 protein. The sample includes about 250,000 distinct CDR3 sequences, 6.5% to 9% of them seen just once. These same data were also listed under a study on yellow fever vaccine responses in identical twins.

The sequencing input was CD8+ T cells sorted from blood. These receptors were obtained from a woman between 18 and 30 years old in good health.

This clonotype occurred many times. The chain uses TRBV7-9 and TRBJ1-6; D unclear. Trimming took off 1 base at V and 10 bases at J, with 11 bases between the two ends. This CDR3 has 14 amino acids. Per the germline V gene, CDR1 is SEHNR and CDR2 is FQNEAQ (reference sequence). CDR3 loop: CASSLGGMRSPLHF. The CDR3, as DNA: TGTGCCAGCAGCTTAGGCGGCATGAGGTCACCCCTCCACTTT.

This chain uses TRBV6-1 with TRBJ2-1; TRBD2 matches 9 bases. The ends lost 7 bases at V and 2 bases at J; junction bases unmatched: 9. The V gene's germline CDR1 is MNHNS and CDR2 SASEGT. The CDR3 sequence is 16 residues long. CDR3 sequence (DNA): TGTGCCAGCAAAAGTTTTGCGGGGGGGGCCTACAATGAGCAGTTCTTC. This encodes CASKSFAGGAYNEQFF.

This clonotype appeared a few times. The CDR3 reads CASSFGIAKRDYGYTF. The CDR3 coding sequence is TGTGCCAGCAGCTTTGGTATCGCCAAAAGGGACTATGGCTACACCTTC. V gene TRBV7-8 combines with J gene TRBJ1-2; D gene ambiguous. Germline V lookup: CDR1 SGHVS, CDR2 FQNEAQ. Trimming left V 3 bases short and J 3 bases short, with 17 bases between. This CDR3 comprises 16 residues.

A few counts support this clonotype. V usage is TRBV20-1 and J usage is TRBJ2-7; possibly TRBD1 or TRBD2 for D (5 bases each). Trimming took off 5 bases at V and 4 bases at J, with 15 bases between the two ends. CDR1 is DFQATT and CDR2 is SNEGSKA in the germline V gene (reference sequence). This CDR3 contains 13 residues. CDR3 DNA sequence: TGCAGTGCTGGGGGTGGGGGTCATTACGAGCAGTACGTC. Translated, it gives CSAGGGGHYEQYV.

This clonotype came up many times. The CDR3 DNA sequence: TGTGCCACCAGTGATCACACAGATGAGCAGTTCTTC. Protein sequence: CATSDHTDEQFF. The J gene is TRBJ2-1, the V gene TRBV24-1; D is uncertain. The germline CDR1 and CDR2 sequences are KGHDR and SFDVKD. The CDR3 consists of 12 residues. The V gene lost 3 bases and the J gene lost 8 bases, with 7 bases spanning the gap.

The chain uses TRBV15 and TRBJ2-5, with D possibly TRBD1 on 5 matching bases. The CDR3 is 14 residues long. The germline V gene encodes CDR1 LNHNV and CDR2 YYDKDF (reference sequence). V lost 5 bases, J lost 2 bases, and 12 bases lay in between. In DNA form, the CDR3 reads TGTGCCACCAGCGGTAGGGGATTACAAGAGACCCAGTACTTC. Encoded protein: CATSGRGLQETQYF.

This chain connects TRBV7-9 to TRBJ2-3; D remains ambiguous. This CDR3 region has 15 residues. V lost 5 bases, J lost 3 bases, and 15 bases lay in between. Germline-derived CDR1 and CDR2 are SEHNR and FQNEAQ (reference sequence). The CDR3 reads CASSPHSALTDTQYF. DNA of the CDR3: TGTGCCAGCAGCCCACATTCCGCGTTGACAGATACGCAGTATTTT.

This clonotype has a handful of counts. The chain joins TRBV13 to TRBJ2-5; 10 bases fit TRBD2. This CDR3 is built from 16 residues. Germline V gene data show CDR1 as PRHDT and CDR2 as FYEKMQ (reference sequence). V was clipped by 5 bases and J by 2 bases; unmatched bases: 8. DNA of the CDR3: TGTGCCAGCAGCCCAGGACTAGCGGAAGCTCAAGAGACCCAGTACTTC. Translated, it gives CASSPGLAEAQETQYF.

This clonotype appeared a few times. This sequence joins TRBV7-9 and TRBJ2-4; 9 positions match TRBD1. Germline V lookup: CDR1 SEHNR, CDR2 FQNEAQ (reference sequence). The CDR3 totals 14 residues. V lost 1 base and J lost 5; bases outside the gene matches: 0. The CDR3 loop is CASSLGTGENIQYF. CDR3 nucleotide sequence: TGTGCCAGCAGCTTAGGGACAGGGGAAAACATTCAGTACTTC.

This clonotype has more than one count but fewer than ten. The chain couples TRBV29-1 to TRBJ2-7, with 10 bases fitting TRBD1. The CDR3 extends over 16 amino acids. Trimming took 1 base from V and 2 from J; bases not matched to a gene: 8. Germline assignment: CDR1 SQVTM and CDR2 ANQGSEA. The CDR3 protein is CSVEGGGQGRPYEQYF. CDR3 coding DNA: TGCAGCGTTGAAGGCGGGGGACAGGGGCGACCCTACGAGCAGTACTTC.

This clonotype came up many times. The chain carries TRBV2 and TRBJ2-1, with D perhaps matching TRBD2 (6 bases). The CDR3 consists of 13 residues. Germline CDR1 reads SNHLY; CDR2 reads FYNNEI. The V end was cut by 3 bases, the J end by 8 bases, with 11 bases between. CDR3 nucleotide sequence: TGTGCCAGCAGTGATGGGGTAGCGGATGAGCAGTTCTTC. It specifies CASSDGVADEQFF. Supplemented by reference TRBV2 and TRBJ2-1, the full variable domain reads EPEVTQTPSHQVTQMGQEVILRCVPISNHLYFYWYRQILGQKVEFLVSFYNNEISEKSEIFDDQFSVERPDGSNFTLKIRSTKLEDSAMYFCASSDGVADEQFFGPGTRLTVL.

This clonotype was seen a handful of times. The V call is TRBV7-9, the J call TRBJ2-7, with 9 bases identical to TRBD1. The junction had 6 bases not matched to a gene; V was cut back by 5 bases and J by 4 bases. Germline lookup yields CDR1 SEHNR and CDR2 FQNEAQ (reference sequence). The CDR3 runs 14 residues. The CDR3: CASSPRDRVYEQYF. Written as DNA, the CDR3 is TGTGCCAGCAGCCCCCGGGACAGGGTTTACGAGCAGTACTTC.

This clonotype came up many times. J is TRBJ2-1 and V is TRBV29-1, with D possibly matching TRBD1 (6 bases). The CDR3 length is 11 residues. Germline CDR1 is SQVTM and CDR2 is ANQGSEA. V was clipped by 3 bases and J by 10 bases, with 10 bases between them. DNA for the CDR3: TGCAGCGTTGATTTCCAGGGGGAGCAGTTCTTC. The encoded protein is CSVDFQGEQFF.

J is TRBJ2-1 and V is TRBV6-1, with D unresolved. V was cut by 6 bases and J by 3 bases, with 9 bases left in between. Germline CDR1 reads MNHNS; CDR2 reads SASEGT. The CDR3 contains 13 residues. The CDR3 here is CASRPTGYNEQFF. DNA of the CDR3: TGTGCCAGCAGACCAACTGGCTACAATGAGCAGTTCTTC.

This clonotype was found a few times. DNA for the CDR3: TGTGCCAGCAGTGAAAGGGGGAACACTGAAGCTTTCTTT. Protein sequence: CASSERGNTEAFF. The chain has TRBV6-4 and TRBJ1-1, with a tentative D call TRBD1 (5 bases). Germline-derived CDR1 and CDR2 are MRHNA and SNTAGT. CDR3 length equals 13 residues. V was shortened by 3 bases and J by 1 base, with 6 bases between the two germline ends.

Ten or more counts support this clonotype. V is TRBV27 and J is TRBJ2-3; no clear D. The germline V gene has CDR1 MNHEY and CDR2 SMNVEV (reference sequence). Trimming took off 2 bases at V and 5 bases at J, with 5 bases between the two ends. The CDR3 loop spans 12 amino acids. CDR3 sequence (DNA): TGTGCCAGCAGTTTACGTGTAGATACGCAGTATTTT. This gives the protein CASSLRVDTQYF.

This clonotype appeared many times. This chain joins TRBV25-1 and TRBJ2-1; D is ambiguous. The CDR3 has 12 amino acids. Germline-derived CDR1 and CDR2 are MGHDK and SYGVNS. Between the trimmed V and J ends, which lost 6 bases and 8 bases, there was a span of 11 bases. CDR3 residues: CASRGSRYEQFF. The CDR3 DNA follows: TGTGCCAGCAGGGGGTCGAGGTATGAGCAGTTCTTC.

This clonotype was seen ten or more times. The CDR3 region is CASSRRQADQPQHF. CDR3 bases: TGTGCCAGCAGCCGGCGGCAGGCTGATCAGCCCCAGCATTTT. This chain connects TRBV27 to TRBJ1-5; the D is unclear. V was pared by 6 bases and J by 5 bases, with 14 bases between. The germline V gene has CDR1 MNHEY and CDR2 SMNVEV (reference sequence). The CDR3 has 14 residues.

This clonotype was seen repeatedly, ten times or more. This chain joins TRBV12-3 or TRBV12-4 and TRBJ1-2; D not resolved. The ends were cut back, 3 bases at V and 6 bases at J, with 11 bases in the middle. The CDR3 sequence is 13 residues long. The CDR3 protein is CASSFGRADGYTF. The CDR3 DNA reads TGTGCCAGCAGTTTTGGACGGGCGGATGGCTACACCTTC.

This clonotype was seen a handful of times. DNA of the CDR3: TGTGCCAGCAGCCCCCGAAGGGGTACGACAGATACGCAGTATTTT. The encoded protein is CASSPRRGTTDTQYF. V gene TRBV11-3 combines with J gene TRBJ2-3, with a tentative D call TRBD1 (5 bases). The ends were cut back, 5 bases at V and 3 bases at J, with 15 bases in the middle. Germline-derived CDR1 and CDR2 are SGHNT and YENEEA. This CDR3 has 15 residues.